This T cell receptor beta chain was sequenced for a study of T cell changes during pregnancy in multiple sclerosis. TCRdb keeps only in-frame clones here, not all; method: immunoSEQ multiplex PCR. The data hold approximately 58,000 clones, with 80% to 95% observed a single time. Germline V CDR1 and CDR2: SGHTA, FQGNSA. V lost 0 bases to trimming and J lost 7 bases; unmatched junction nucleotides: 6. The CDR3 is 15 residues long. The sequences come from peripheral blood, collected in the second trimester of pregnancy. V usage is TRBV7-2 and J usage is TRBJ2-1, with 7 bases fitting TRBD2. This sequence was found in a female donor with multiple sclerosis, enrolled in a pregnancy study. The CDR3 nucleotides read TGTGCCAGCAGCTTAGCGGGAGGGCCGGGGAATGAGCAGTTCTTC. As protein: CASSLAGGPGNEQFF.